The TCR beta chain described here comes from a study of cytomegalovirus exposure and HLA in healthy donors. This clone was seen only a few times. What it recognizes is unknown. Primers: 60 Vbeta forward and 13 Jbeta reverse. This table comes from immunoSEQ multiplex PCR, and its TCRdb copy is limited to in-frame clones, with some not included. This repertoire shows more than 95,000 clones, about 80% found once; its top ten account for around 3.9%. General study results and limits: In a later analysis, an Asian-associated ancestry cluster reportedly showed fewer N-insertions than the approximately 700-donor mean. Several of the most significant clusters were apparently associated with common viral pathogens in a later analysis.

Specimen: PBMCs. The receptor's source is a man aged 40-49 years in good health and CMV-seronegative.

CDR3 amino acids: CASSPRDNPGNTIYF. The CDR3 nucleotides are TGTGCCAGCAGCCCCCGGGACAACCCTGGAAACACCATATATTTT. This chain uses TRBV7-6 with TRBJ1-3, with a weak D call TRBD1 (6 bases). There are 15 residues in the CDR3. Trimming removed 5 bases at V and 2 bases at J, with 13 bases between. Germline CDR1 reads SGHVS; CDR2 reads FNYEAQ. The full variable domain, rest sourced from reference TRBV7-6 and TRBJ1-3, is GAGVSQSPRYKVTKRGQDVALRCDPISGHVSLYWYRQALGQGPEFLTYFNYEAQQDKSGLPNDRFSAERPEGSISTLTIQRTEQRDSAMYRCASSPRDNPGNTIYFGEGSWLTVV.